These T cell receptor beta chains were read from a single sample in a study of beta chain features in type 1 diabetes. Data came from immunoSEQ multiplex PCR; TCRdb stores just in-frame clones and leaves some out. The sample holds about 930,000 clones, about 17% seen once. The sample was naive CD4+ T cells from blood. These receptors originate from a woman aged 18-29 years in good health. Both conserved end residues are part of each CDR3. A D gene is named only where the DNA matches it firmly. Not all rows give a size; the values are once, few, many and, for expanded clones, a class.

V	size	D	J	DNA	CDR3
TRBV5-1	.	.	TRBJ2-1	TGCGCCAGCAGCTTGGAGCCGACCTACAATGAGCAGTTCTTC	CASSLEPTYNEQFF
TRBV10-2	few	.	TRBJ2-1	TGCGCCAGCAGTGTGCTGGGTCTGGAGCAGTTCTTC	CASSVLGLEQFF
TRBV28	few	TRBD2	TRBJ2-7	TGTGCCAGCACTTCGTCTCATAGCGGGAGCTCCTACGAGCAGTACTTC	CASTSSHSGSSYEQYF
TRBV11-2	.	TRBD1	TRBJ2-7	TGTGCCAGCAGCTTGGTCAGGGGACAGGGGAGCTCCTACGAGCAGTACTTC	CASSLVRGQGSSYEQYF
TRBV13	.	TRBD2	TRBJ2-7	TGTGCCAGCAGCCGGACTAGCGGGGACTACGAGCAGTACTTC	CASSRTSGDYEQYF
TRBV7-2	.	.	TRBJ2-5	TGTGCCAGCAGCTTAATTTCTCGGGACGCCCGAGAGACCCAGTACTTC	CASSLISRDARETQYF
TRBV5-4	.	.	TRBJ1-6	TGTGCCAGCAGCTTGGAAAGTGGGGGCGCTTATTCACCCCTCCACTTT	CASSLESGGAYSPLHF
TRBV28	.	.	TRBJ1-2	TGTGCCAGCAGCGACGTCGGCTACACCTTC	CASSDVGYTF
TRBV5-4	few	TRBD1	TRBJ2-1	TGTGCCAGCAGCCGGCAACCAGGACAGGGGGCGAATGAGCAGTTCTTC	CASSRQPGQGANEQFF
TRBV4-1	few	.	TRBJ1-4	TGCGCCAGCAGCCAACCAGATACGGACAGTAATGAAAAACTGTTTTTT	CASSQPDTDSNEKLFF
TRBV19	few	.	TRBJ2-1	TGTGCCAGTGCGTCTGGGAATGGGAATGAGCAGTTCTTC	CASASGNGNEQFF
TRBV5-6	few	TRBD2	TRBJ2-2	TGTGCCAGCAGCCTCCGCAGATTAGCGGGGACGAACACCGGGGAGCTGTTTTTT	CASSLRRLAGTNTGELFF
TRBV28	few	TRBD1	TRBJ1-2	TGTGCCAGCAGTCCCCGGGGGACAGTCCCAAACTATGGCTACACCTTC	CASSPRGTVPNYGYTF
TRBV6-5	few	TRBD1	TRBJ2-7	TGTGCCAGCAGCCCCCGGGACAGGCCAGTTTACGAGCAGTACTTC	CASSPRDRPVYEQYF
TRBV18	.	.	TRBJ1-3	TGTGCCAGCTCACCGTACTCTGGAAACACCATATATTTT	CASSPYSGNTIYF
TRBV28	few	.	TRBJ2-2	TGTGCCAGCAGTTTCAGCAACACCGGGGAGCTGTTTTTT	CASSFSNTGELFF
TRBV19	few	.	TRBJ2-1	TGTGCCAGTCGAGGGCTAAGCTCCTACAATGAGCAGTTCTTC	CASRGLSSYNEQFF
TRBV6-5	few	.	TRBJ1-4	TGTGCCAGCAGTTACACGGCAGGCGAAAAACTGTTTTTT	CASSYTAGEKLFF
TRBV7-9	.	.	TRBJ2-2	TGTGCCAGCAGCTCGCGACCTACAGGGGGGGATCCTTGGGAGCTGTTTTTT	CASSSRPTGGDPWELFF
TRBV6-5	.	TRBD1	TRBJ2-7	TGTGCCAGCAGCCGGGACAGGGTCTACGAGCAGTACTTC	CASSRDRVYEQYF
TRBV28	.	TRBD1	TRBJ2-7	TGTGCCAGCCACCCCCCCGCCGGGACAGGGAGAACCTACGAGCAGTACTTC	CASHPPAGTGRTYEQYF
TRBV28	.	.	TRBJ1-3	TGTGCCAGCAGTGCCGGGACGGCTGGAAACACCATATATTTT	CASSAGTAGNTIYF
TRBV5-4	.	.	TRBJ2-5	TGTGCCAGCAGCCCGCAGGACGTGGAGACCCAGTACTTC	CASSPQDVETQYF
TRBV2	.	TRBD1	TRBJ2-7	TGTGCCAGCAGTTTGGACAGGACCTCCTACGAGCAGTACTTC	CASSLDRTSYEQYF
TRBV9	.	.	TRBJ2-2	TGTGCCAGCAGCGTAGCGGGGAACACCGGGGAGCTGTTTTTT	CASSVAGNTGELFF
TRBV10-3	.	.	TRBJ2-5	TGTGCCATCAGCTTTAGCGTAAACCAAGAGACCCAGTACTTC	CAISFSVNQETQYF
TRBV1	.	.	TRBJ2-7	TGCCGAGACGGACAAATCGCCTACGAGCAGTACTTC	CRDGQIAYEQYF
TRBV28	few	.	TRBJ2-5	TGTGCCAGCAGTTTAGTCAGACAAGAGACCCAGTACTTC	CASSLVRQETQYF
TRBV2	.	.	TRBJ2-5	TGTGCCAGATCCCTAGACCAAGAGACCCAGTACTTC	CARSLDQETQYF
TRBV29-1	few	TRBD2	TRBJ2-7	TGCAGCGCCCTAGCTTTAGGCGGGAGGGCACGAGAGCAGTACTTC	CSALALGGRAREQYF
TRBV6-5	.	.	TRBJ2-3	TGTGCCAGCAGCTGGGGACTGGCAGCAGATACGCAGTATTTT	CASSWGLAADTQYF
TRBV2	.	.	TRBJ2-4	TGTGCCAGCAGGGCCCATCTATTGGGCAAAAACATTCAGTACTTC	CASRAHLLGKNIQYF
TRBV9	.	TRBD1	TRBJ2-1	TGTGCCAGCAGCACTCGGGACAGGCCCTACAATGAGCAGTTCTTC	CASSTRDRPYNEQFF
TRBV28	.	TRBD2	TRBJ2-5	TGTGCCAGCAGTGGGGGGACTAGCGGACAAGAGACCCAGTACTTC	CASSGGTSGQETQYF
TRBV7-8	.	.	TRBJ2-1	TGTGCCAGCAGCTTAGGTGGCATTAGCTCCTACAATGAGCAGTTCTTC	CASSLGGISSYNEQFF
TRBV5-1	few	TRBD1	TRBJ1-1	TGCGCCAGCAGCCGGACAGGGGTGAACACTGAAGCTTTCTTT	CASSRTGVNTEAFF
TRBV10-3	few	.	TRBJ1-1	TGTGCCATCAGTGAGCCGGGACGGGCGAACACTGAAGCTTTCTTT	CAISEPGRANTEAFF
TRBV28	few	TRBD2	TRBJ2-1	TGTGCCAGCAGTTTCGGCGGGAGCTACAATGAGCAGTTCTTC	CASSFGGSYNEQFF
TRBV7-3	few	TRBD1	TRBJ1-1	TGTGCCAGCAGCAGAGGGACAGGGACTGAAGCTTTCTTT	CASSRGTGTEAFF
TRBV5-4	few	.	TRBJ2-5	TGTGCCAGCAGACGTATGGGGGATCAGGCACCGACCCAGTACTTC	CASRRMGDQAPTQYF
TRBV5-4	few	.	TRBJ2-7	TGTGCCAGCAGCTTGGATCAGAGATCCTACGAGCAGTACTTC	CASSLDQRSYEQYF
TRBV4-1	few	.	TRBJ2-2	TGCGCCAGCAGCCAAGAGGGGACTCACACCGGGGAGCTGTTTTTT	CASSQEGTHTGELFF
TRBV7-2	few	.	TRBJ1-5	TGTGCCAGCAGCTTAGTGGGACACCAAAATCAGCCCCAGCATTTT	CASSLVGHQNQPQHF
TRBV11-2	few	.	TRBJ2-1	TGTGCCAGCAGCCCTACCCGGAGTAATGAGCAGTTCTTC	CASSPTRSNEQFF
TRBV7-2	few	TRBD2	TRBJ2-4	TGTGCCAGCAGCTTCGGGCTAGCGGCACCTGGGGCCAAAAACATTCAGTACTTC	CASSFGLAAPGAKNIQYF
TRBV25-1	.	.	TRBJ2-7	TGTGCCAGCAGTGAACGCTACGAGCAGTACTTC	CASSERYEQYF
TRBV28	few	.	TRBJ1-5	TGTGCCAGCAGGCCATCGGGGACGCAAGATCAGCCCCAGCATTTT	CASRPSGTQDQPQHF
TRBV19	.	TRBD2	TRBJ2-1	TGTGCCAGTAGTGTGAGCGGGAAAAGTGGAAATGAGCAGTTCTTC	CASSVSGKSGNEQFF
TRBV6-1	few	.	TRBJ1-3	TGTGCCAGCAGTGAAATCGGGAACACCATATATTTT	CASSEIGNTIYF
TRBV4-3	.	.	TRBJ2-1	TGCGCCAGCAGCCAAGTGGAGTGGGCCAATGAGCAGTTCTTC	CASSQVEWANEQFF
TRBV28	few	TRBD2	TRBJ2-1	TGTGCCAGCAGTTCCCCGGTTAGCGGGGGCTACAATGAGCAGTTCTTC	CASSSPVSGGYNEQFF
TRBV28	few	.	TRBJ2-2	TGTGCCAGCAGTTTCGCGGGGACGAACACCGGGGAGCTGTTTTTT	CASSFAGTNTGELFF
TRBV19	few	TRBD1	TRBJ1-5	TGTGCCAGTAGCGGGACAGGTCGAAATCAGCCCCAGCATTTT	CASSGTGRNQPQHF
TRBV27	.	TRBD1	TRBJ1-5	TGTGCCAGCAGTTTAGCACAGGGGTATCAGCCCCAGCATTTT	CASSLAQGYQPQHF
TRBV5-4	few	TRBD2	TRBJ2-1	TGTGCCAGCAGCTTGCCTAGCGGGGCCTACAATGAGCAGTTCTTC	CASSLPSGAYNEQFF